These 26 T cell receptor beta chains share one sample of origin, sequenced in a study of cytomegalovirus exposure and HLA in healthy donors. Profiling relied on immunoSEQ multiplex PCR, and the TCRdb table lists in-frame clones only, not all of them. This table holds about 260,000 clones, around 90% found once. Specimen: PBMCs. Receptors were obtained from a woman aged 25 to 39 in good health and CMV-seronegative.

The rearrangement joins TRBV5-6 to TRBJ1-4, with 7 bases fitting TRBD1. The length of the CDR3 is 14 residues. J lost 6 bases, V lost 4 bases, and 6 bases had no gene match. CDR1 and CDR2 from the germline V gene are SGHDT and YYEEEE. CDR3 in amino acids: CASSPTGVYEKLFF. The CDR3 DNA reads TGTGCCAGCAGCCCCACAGGGGTTTATGAAAAACTGTTTTTT.

The gene calls are TRBV9 and TRBJ2-6, with D unclear. V lost 0 bases and J 0 bases, leaving 13 bases between the germline ends. The CDR3 loop spans 18 amino acids. CDR1 and CDR2 (germline): SGDLS, YYNGEE. The DNA for the CDR3 is TGTGCCAGCAGCGTAGCCACAGCACCTAGCTCTGGGGCCAACGTCCTGACTTTC. Translation gives CASSVATAPSSGANVLTF.

The gene calls are TRBV28 and TRBJ2-1; no reliable D call. Germline lookup yields CDR1 MDHEN and CDR2 SYDVKM. The CDR3 sequence is 13 residues long. The ends were cut back, 2 bases at V and 8 bases at J, with 10 bases in the middle. CDR3 residues: CASSLDHRHEQFF. The CDR3 DNA is TGTGCCAGCAGTTTAGACCACCGCCATGAGCAGTTCTTC. The full variable domain, rest sourced from reference TRBV28 and TRBJ2-1, is DVKVTQSSRYLVKRTGEKVFLECVQDMDHENMFWYRQDPGLGLRLIYFSYDVKMKEKGDIPEGYSVSREKKERFSLILESASTNQTSMYLCASSLDHRHEQFFGPGTRLTVL.

This clone occurred once. This sequence joins TRBV14 and TRBJ2-1; no reliable D call. Looked up from germline, CDR1 is SGHDN and CDR2 is FVKESK. The CDR3 consists of 14 residues. V was trimmed by 1 base and J by 4 bases, leaving 8 bases between them. The CDR3 bases are TGTGCCAGCAGCCAAGGTTCAAGGTACAATGAGCAGTTCTTC. Amino acid sequence: CASSQGSRYNEQFF.

This chain links TRBV6-1 with TRBJ2-7; TRBD2 matches 14 bases. J was trimmed by 3 bases and V by 10 bases; bases with no gene match: 5. The CDR3 extends over 14 amino acids. CDR1 and CDR2 from the germline V gene are MNHNS and SASEGT. CDR3 protein: CATPGLAGDYEQYF. In nucleotides, the CDR3 is TGTGCCACCCCGGGACTAGCGGGAGACTACGAGCAGTACTTC.

This clone was detected only a few times. This sequence joins TRBV19 and TRBJ1-5; 11 nucleotides line up with TRBD1. Germline V gives CDR1 LNHDA, CDR2 SQIVND (reference sequence). Germline trimming cut 5 bases from V and 7 bases from J; bases unmatched to any gene: 7. The CDR3 length is 15 residues. The CDR3 bases are TGTGCCAGTAGTTACGGGACAGGGGGTGCCCAGCCCCAGCATTTT. Residues: CASSYGTGGAQPQHF.

The genes are TRBV7-6 and TRBJ2-1, with 9 bases that match TRBD2. This CDR3 has 18 residues. After removal of 5 bases from V and 2 bases from J, the junction contained 13 bases not matched to a gene. The germline V gene encodes CDR1 SGHVS and CDR2 FNYEAQ. CDR3 amino acids: CASSPAWRGGRAYNEQFF. The CDR3 bases are TGTGCCAGCAGCCCAGCGTGGAGGGGCGGGAGGGCCTACAATGAGCAGTTCTTC.

CDR3 coding DNA: TGTGCCAGTAGTCGCCCCGGCGGGAACACTGAAGCTTTCTTT. This codes for CASSRPGGNTEAFF. The chain links TRBV19 to TRBJ1-1; D unresolved. Germline CDR1 reads LNHDA; CDR2 reads SQIVND (reference sequence). This CDR3 contains 14 residues. Trimming shortened V by 5 bases and J by 1 base, and 11 bases separated the two germline ends.

This clone has more than one count but fewer than ten. The chain joins TRBV4-3 to TRBJ2-7; 7 bases fit TRBD1. The trim removed 0 bases at V and 5 bases at J, leaving 7 bases unmatched. The CDR3 is 15 residues long. Germline V lookup: CDR1 LGHNA, CDR2 YSLEER. This CDR3 is CASSQEARGIHEQYF. CDR3 DNA: TGCGCCAGCAGCCAAGAGGCCAGGGGGATCCACGAGCAGTACTTC.

This clone was found a few times. This chain links TRBV28 with TRBJ2-7; D ambiguous. V was cut by 6 bases and J by 3 bases, with 6 bases left in between. Germline-derived CDR1 and CDR2 are MDHEN and SYDVKM. There are 11 residues in the CDR3. The CDR3 DNA sequence: TGTGCCAGCAGCGACCTCTACGAGCAGTACTTC. Its protein product is CASSDLYEQYF.

This chain uses TRBV18 with TRBJ1-4; D gene unclear. Trimming removed 3 bases at V and 0 bases at J, with 14 bases between. The V gene's germline CDR1 is KGHSH and CDR2 LQKENI. There are 17 residues in the CDR3. The CDR3 loop reads CASSPLPRTATNEKLFF. CDR3 sequence (DNA): TGTGCCAGCTCACCTTTACCCCGGACCGCAACTAATGAAAAACTGTTTTTT.

The chain joins TRBV7-8 to TRBJ2-3; D gene uncertain. The CDR3 consists of 14 residues. V lost 4 bases and J lost 4, with 12 bases in between. CDR1 is SGHVS, CDR2 FQNEAQ, per germline. The CDR3, as DNA: TGTGCCAGCAGCTCAATTGAAATTGCAGATACGCAGTATTTT. As protein: CASSSIEIADTQYF.

In this sample, this clone turned up once. The chain links TRBV9 to TRBJ2-4; TRBD2 aligns across 13 bases. The germline gives CDR1 SGDLS, CDR2 YYNGEE. The V gene end was trimmed by 0 bases and the J gene end by 2 bases; junction bases not matched to a gene: 17. This CDR3 has 22 amino acids. Written as DNA, the CDR3 is TGTGCCAGCAGCGTAGTCCACAACACTCCGGGACTAGCGGGACATTCCAAAAACATTCAGTACTTC. Translation gives CASSVVHNTPGLAGHSKNIQYF. Full variable domain (remainder filled in from reference TRBV9 and TRBJ2-4): DSGVTQTPKHLITATGQRVTLRCSPRSGDLSVYWYQQSLDQGLQFLIQYYNGEERAKGNILERFSAQQFPDLHSELNLSSLELGDSALYFCASSVVHNTPGLAGHSKNIQYFGAGTRLSVL.

The chain uses TRBV19 and TRBJ2-3, with 7 bases lining up with TRBD2. The CDR3 is 16 amino acids. The germline V gene has CDR1 LNHDA and CDR2 SQIVND (reference sequence). With V trimmed by 5 bases and J by 2 bases, 10 bases remained unmatched. CDR3 DNA sequence: TGTGCCAGTAGTCCAAATCCGGGACTACTCACAGATACGCAGTATTTT. Translating it yields CASSPNPGLLTDTQYF.

The CDR3 sequence: CASSLGGTASYEQYF. The CDR3 nucleotides read TGTGCCAGCAGCTTAGGTGGGACAGCTTCCTACGAGCAGTACTTC. The chain uses TRBV13 and TRBJ2-7, with 7 nucleotides matching TRBD1. This CDR3 is 15 amino acids long. Trimming at V came to 0 bases and at J to 1 base, leaving 3 bases not matched to a gene. Germline values: CDR1 PRHDT, CDR2 FYEKMQ (reference sequence).

V and J are TRBV5-1 and TRBJ1-1; no reliable D call. Germline V gives CDR1 SGHRS, CDR2 YFSETQ. The CDR3 is made up of 15 amino acids. V was cut by 0 bases and J by 1 base, with 10 bases left in between. The CDR3: CASSLVAGRNTEAFF. DNA of the CDR3: TGCGCCAGCAGCTTGGTCGCGGGGAGGAACACTGAAGCTTTCTTT.

J is TRBJ2-1 and V is TRBV7-9, with D perhaps TRBD1 (6 bases). The CDR3 length is 14 residues. Germline V gene sequence: CDR1 SEHNR, CDR2 FQNEAQ (reference sequence). Deletions cut 5 bases from V and 1 base from J, with 9 bases between. The CDR3 here is CASSHRESYNEQFF. The CDR3 DNA follows: TGTGCCAGCAGCCACAGGGAATCCTACAATGAGCAGTTCTTC.

The V call is TRBV7-6, the J call TRBJ2-3; unclear D gene. Germline CDR1 reads SGHVS; CDR2 reads FNYEAQ. Trimming removed 6 bases from V and 0 bases from J, with 13 bases in between. This CDR3 comprises 15 residues. CDR3 DNA: TGTGCCAGCAGACGGAGTTTGGTGAGCACAGATACGCAGTATTTT. Its translation is CASRRSLVSTDTQYF. The full variable domain, its missing parts supplied by reference TRBV7-6 and TRBJ2-3, is GAGVSQSPRYKVTKRGQDVALRCDPISGHVSLYWYRQALGQGPEFLTYFNYEAQQDKSGLPNDRFSAERPEGSISTLTIQRTEQRDSAMYRCASRRSLVSTDTQYFGPGTRLTVL.

The chain combines TRBV11-2 with TRBJ2-3; maybe TRBD1 (5 bases). Germline V CDR1 and CDR2: SGHAT, FQNNGV. This CDR3 is built from 13 residues. Trimming left V 3 bases short and J 4 bases short, with 8 bases between. The CDR3 region is CASSLSGSDTQYF. In DNA, the CDR3 is TGTGCCAGCAGCTTGTCAGGGTCAGATACGCAGTATTTT. The complete variable domain, with remaining parts taken from reference TRBV11-2 and TRBJ2-3, reads EAGVAQSPRYKIIEKRQSVAFWCNPISGHATLYWYQQILGQGPKLLIQFQNNGVVDDSQLPKDRFSAERLKGVDSTLKIQPAKLEDSAVYLCASSLSGSDTQYFGPGTRLTVL.

The rearrangement links TRBV2 to TRBJ2-5, with a tentative D call TRBD2 (6 bases). The germline CDR1 and CDR2 sequences are SNHLY and FYNNEI. The CDR3 spans 14 residues. The V gene lost 7 bases and the J gene lost 7 bases, with 19 bases spanning the gap. Written as DNA, the CDR3 is TGTGCCAGCACCATAGCGGCCTCAAGATGGACCCAGTACTTC. As protein: CASTIAASRWTQYF.

The J gene is TRBJ2-3, the V gene TRBV29-1; no clear D gene. Germline V gene sequence: CDR1 SQVTM, CDR2 ANQGSEA. The CDR3 is 11 amino acids. V was trimmed by 3 bases and J by 2 bases, leaving 3 bases between them. The CDR3 spells CSVDVTDTQYF. In DNA form, the CDR3 reads TGCAGCGTTGACGTCACAGATACGCAGTATTTT.

The chain recombines TRBV27 with TRBJ2-7, with D uncertain. The germline V gene encodes CDR1 MNHEY and CDR2 SMNVEV (reference sequence). Trimming removed 1 base at V and 4 bases at J, with 14 bases between. The CDR3 sequence is 15 residues long. The CDR3 loop is CASSLYADLGYEQYF. As DNA, the CDR3 is TGTGCCAGCAGTTTATATGCAGACTTGGGATACGAGCAGTACTTC.

V and J are TRBV28 and TRBJ2-1, with 16 bases fitting TRBD2. V dropped 4 bases and J dropped 7; count of bases not matched to a gene: 4. The CDR3 runs 16 residues. The germline gives CDR1 MDHEN, CDR2 SYDVKM. Here the CDR3 DNA reads TGTGCCAGCAGTTCGGGACTAGCGGGAGGGCAGAATGAGCAGTTCTTC. The encoded protein is CASSSGLAGGQNEQFF.

The chain is built from TRBV28 and TRBJ2-3; TRBD2 matches 8 bases. V was clipped by 6 bases and J by 1 base; unmatched bases: 3. Germline V gene lookup returns CDR1 MDHEN and CDR2 SYDVKM. The CDR3 runs to 14 residues. The CDR3 DNA sequence: TGTGCCAGCAGAAAACTAGCGGGCACAGATACGCAGTATTTT. This codes for CASRKLAGTDTQYF.

The gene calls are TRBV13 and TRBJ2-3; D is perhaps TRBD2 (5 bases). Germline lookup yields CDR1 PRHDT and CDR2 FYEKMQ (reference sequence). Between the trimmed V and J ends, which lost 4 bases and 4 bases, there was a span of 21 bases. This CDR3 has 17 amino acids. CDR3 in amino acids: CASSSPGRALAADTQYF. The CDR3, as DNA: TGTGCCAGCAGCTCCCCTGGGCGGGCCTTGGCGGCAGATACGCAGTATTTT.

V is TRBV7-3 and J is TRBJ2-3; no reliable D call. Germline CDR1 is SGHTA and CDR2 is FQGTGA. V was trimmed by 4 bases and J by 7 bases, leaving 15 bases between them. The CDR3 spans 14 residues. The CDR3 DNA sequence: TGTGCCAGCAGCTCACCGCCTCAAGTTAATACGCAGTATTTT. Its translation: CASSSPPQVNTQYF.